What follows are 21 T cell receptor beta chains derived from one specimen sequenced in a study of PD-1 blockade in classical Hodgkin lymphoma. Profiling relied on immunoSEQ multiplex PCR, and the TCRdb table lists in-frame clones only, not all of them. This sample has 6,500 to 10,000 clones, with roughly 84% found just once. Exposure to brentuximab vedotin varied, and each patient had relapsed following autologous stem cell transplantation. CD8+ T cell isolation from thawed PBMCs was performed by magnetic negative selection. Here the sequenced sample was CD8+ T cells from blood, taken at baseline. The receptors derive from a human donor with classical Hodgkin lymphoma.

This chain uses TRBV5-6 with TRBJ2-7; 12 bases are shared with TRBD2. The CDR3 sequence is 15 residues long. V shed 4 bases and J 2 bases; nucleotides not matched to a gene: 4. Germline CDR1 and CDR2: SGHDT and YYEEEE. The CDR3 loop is CASSPSSGRAYEQYF. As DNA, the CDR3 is TGTGCCAGCAGCCCGTCTAGCGGGAGGGCCTACGAGCAGTACTTC. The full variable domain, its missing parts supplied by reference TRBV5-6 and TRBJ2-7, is DAGVTQSPTHLIKTRGQQVTLRCSPKSGHDTVSWYQQALGQGPQFIFQYYEEEERQRGNFPDRFSGHQFPNYSSELNVNALLLGDSALYLCASSPSSGRAYEQYFGPGTRLTVT.

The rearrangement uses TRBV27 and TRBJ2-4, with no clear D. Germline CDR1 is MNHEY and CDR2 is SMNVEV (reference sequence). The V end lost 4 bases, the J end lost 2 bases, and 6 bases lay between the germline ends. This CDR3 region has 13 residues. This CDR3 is CASSSGSKNIQYF. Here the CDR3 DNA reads TGTGCCAGCAGTTCCGGGTCCAAAAACATTCAGTACTTC.

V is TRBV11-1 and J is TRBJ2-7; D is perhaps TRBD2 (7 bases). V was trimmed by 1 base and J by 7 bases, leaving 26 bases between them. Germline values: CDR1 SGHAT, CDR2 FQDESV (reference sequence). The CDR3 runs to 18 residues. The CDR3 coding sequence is TGTGCCAGCAGCTTAGATTTTTGGAAGGGGGGATCTAGCGGAGAGCAGTACTTC. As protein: CASSLDFWKGGSSGEQYF. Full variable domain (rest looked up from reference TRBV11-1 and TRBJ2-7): EAEVAQSPRYKITEKSQAVAFWCDPISGHATLYWYRQILGQGPELLVQFQDESVVDDSQLPKDRFSAERLKGVDSTLKIQPAELGDSAMYLCASSLDFWKGGSSGEQYFGPGTRLTVT.

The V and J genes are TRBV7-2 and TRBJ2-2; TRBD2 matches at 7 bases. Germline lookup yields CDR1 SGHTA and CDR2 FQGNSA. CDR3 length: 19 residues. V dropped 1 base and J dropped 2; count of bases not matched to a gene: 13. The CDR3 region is CASSLVVAGQEINTGELFF. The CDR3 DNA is TGTGCCAGCAGCTTAGTGGTAGCGGGCCAAGAGATAAACACCGGGGAGCTGTTTTTT.

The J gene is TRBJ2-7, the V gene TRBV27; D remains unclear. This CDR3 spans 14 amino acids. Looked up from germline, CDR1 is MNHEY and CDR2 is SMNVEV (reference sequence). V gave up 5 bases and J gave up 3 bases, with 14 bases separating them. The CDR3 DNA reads TGTGCCAGCAGTCTTACCCAGGATTTCTACGAGCAGTACTTC. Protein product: CASSLTQDFYEQYF.

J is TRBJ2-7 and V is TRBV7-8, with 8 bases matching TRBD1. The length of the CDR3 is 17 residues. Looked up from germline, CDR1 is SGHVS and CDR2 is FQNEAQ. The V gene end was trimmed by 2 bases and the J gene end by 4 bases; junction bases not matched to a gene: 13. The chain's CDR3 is CASSLNVGDRGGYEQYF. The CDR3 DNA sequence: TGTGCCAGCAGCTTAAATGTGGGTGACAGGGGTGGGTACGAGCAGTACTTC.

This CDR3 reads CASSERGHQETQYF. The DNA for the CDR3 is TGTGCCAGCAGTGAAAGGGGGCACCAAGAGACCCAGTACTTC. This rearrangement joins TRBV25-1 to TRBJ2-5, with 7 bases aligning to TRBD1. CDR1 MGHDK and CDR2 SYGVNS come from the germline V gene. The CDR3 is 14 amino acids. Trimming cost V 2 bases and J 0 bases; bases outside gene matches: 0.

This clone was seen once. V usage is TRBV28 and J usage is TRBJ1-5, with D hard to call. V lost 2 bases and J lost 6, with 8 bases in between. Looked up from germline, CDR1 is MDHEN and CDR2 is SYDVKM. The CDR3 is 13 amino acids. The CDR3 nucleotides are TGTGCCAGCAGTTTAGGTGGAAGTCAGCCCCAGCATTTT. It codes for CASSLGGSQPQHF.

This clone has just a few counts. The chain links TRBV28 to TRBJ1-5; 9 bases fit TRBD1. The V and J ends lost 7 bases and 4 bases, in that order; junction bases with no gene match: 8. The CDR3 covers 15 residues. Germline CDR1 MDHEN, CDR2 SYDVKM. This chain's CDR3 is CASNVRQGGNQPQHF. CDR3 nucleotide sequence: TGTGCCAGCAATGTACGACAGGGGGGGAATCAGCCCCAGCATTTT.

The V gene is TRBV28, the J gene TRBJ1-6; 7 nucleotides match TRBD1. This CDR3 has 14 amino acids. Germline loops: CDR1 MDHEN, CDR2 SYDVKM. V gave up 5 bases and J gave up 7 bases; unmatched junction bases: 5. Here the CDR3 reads CASSRAGGNSPLHF. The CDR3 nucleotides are TGTGCCAGCAGTCGAGCAGGGGGAAATTCACCCCTCCACTTT.

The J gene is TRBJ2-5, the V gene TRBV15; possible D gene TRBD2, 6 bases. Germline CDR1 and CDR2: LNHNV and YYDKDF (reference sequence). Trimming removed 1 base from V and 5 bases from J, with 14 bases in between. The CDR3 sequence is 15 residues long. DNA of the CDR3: TGTGCCACCAGCAGAGCGAGTCGTGGAGGGGAGACCCAGTACTTC. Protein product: CATSRASRGGETQYF.

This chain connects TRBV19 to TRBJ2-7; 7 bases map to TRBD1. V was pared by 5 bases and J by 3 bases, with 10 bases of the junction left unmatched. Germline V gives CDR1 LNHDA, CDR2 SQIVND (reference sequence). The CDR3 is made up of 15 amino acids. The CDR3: CASSARTGGFYEQYF. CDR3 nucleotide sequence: TGTGCCAGTAGTGCCCGGACAGGTGGATTCTACGAGCAGTACTTC.

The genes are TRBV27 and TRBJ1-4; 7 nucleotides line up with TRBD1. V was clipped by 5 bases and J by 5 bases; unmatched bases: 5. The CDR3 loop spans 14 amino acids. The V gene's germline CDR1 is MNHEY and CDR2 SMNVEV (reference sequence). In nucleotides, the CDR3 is TGTGCCAGCAGTCGACAGGGCTACAATGAAAAACTGTTTTTT. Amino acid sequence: CASSRQGYNEKLFF.

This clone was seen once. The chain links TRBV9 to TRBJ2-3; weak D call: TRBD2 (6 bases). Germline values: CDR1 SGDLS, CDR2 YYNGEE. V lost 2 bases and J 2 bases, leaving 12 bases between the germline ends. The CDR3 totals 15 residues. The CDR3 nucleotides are TGTGCCAGCAGCGTCTATGGGGGGATCACAGATACGCAGTATTTT. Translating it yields CASSVYGGITDTQYF.

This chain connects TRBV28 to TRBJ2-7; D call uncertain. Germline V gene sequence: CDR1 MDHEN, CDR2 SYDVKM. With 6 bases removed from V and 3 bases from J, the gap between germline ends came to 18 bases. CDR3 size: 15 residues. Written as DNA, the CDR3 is TGTGCCAGCAGAAGTTTAACGGGCAGTTACTACGAGCAGTACTTC. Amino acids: CASRSLTGSYYEQYF.

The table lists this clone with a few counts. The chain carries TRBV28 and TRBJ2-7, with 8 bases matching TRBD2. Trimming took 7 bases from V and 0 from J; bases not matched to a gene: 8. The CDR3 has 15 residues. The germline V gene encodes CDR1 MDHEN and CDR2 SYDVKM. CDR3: CASTPLAGRSYEQYF. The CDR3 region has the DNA TGTGCCAGCACCCCTCTAGCGGGCCGCTCCTACGAGCAGTACTTC. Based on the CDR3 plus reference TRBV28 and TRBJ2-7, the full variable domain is DVKVTQSSRYLVKRTGEKVFLECVQDMDHENMFWYRQDPGLGLRLIYFSYDVKMKEKGDIPEGYSVSREKKERFSLILESASTNQTSMYLCASTPLAGRSYEQYFGPGTRLTVT.

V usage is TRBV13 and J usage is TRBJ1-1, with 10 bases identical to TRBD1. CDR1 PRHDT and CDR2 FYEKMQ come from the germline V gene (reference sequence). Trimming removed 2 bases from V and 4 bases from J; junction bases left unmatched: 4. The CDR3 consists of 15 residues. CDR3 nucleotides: TGTGCCAGCAGCTTATGGGGACAGGGGAGCACTGAAGCTTTCTTT. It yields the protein CASSLWGQGSTEAFF.

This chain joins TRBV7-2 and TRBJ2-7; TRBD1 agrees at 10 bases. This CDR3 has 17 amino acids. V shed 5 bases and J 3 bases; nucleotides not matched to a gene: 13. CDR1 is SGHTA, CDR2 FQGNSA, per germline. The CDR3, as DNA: TGTGCCAGCAGCCGAAACTTCGCGGGACAGGGGAACTACGAGCAGTACTTC. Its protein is CASSRNFAGQGNYEQYF.

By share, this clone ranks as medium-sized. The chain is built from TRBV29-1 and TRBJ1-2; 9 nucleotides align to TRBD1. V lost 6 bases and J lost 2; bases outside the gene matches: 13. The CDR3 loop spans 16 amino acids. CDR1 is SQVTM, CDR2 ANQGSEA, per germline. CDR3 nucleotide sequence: TGCAGCGTCCATGATCCCCTACAGGGGGCCAACTATGGCTACACCTTC. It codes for CSVHDPLQGANYGYTF.

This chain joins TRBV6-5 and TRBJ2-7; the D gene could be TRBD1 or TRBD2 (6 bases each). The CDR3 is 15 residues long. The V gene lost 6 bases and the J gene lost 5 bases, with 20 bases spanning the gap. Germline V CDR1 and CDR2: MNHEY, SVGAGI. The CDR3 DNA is TGTGCCAGCAGACTTATCGGGGGTACAGGGCACGAGCAGTACTTC. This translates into CASRLIGGTGHEQYF.

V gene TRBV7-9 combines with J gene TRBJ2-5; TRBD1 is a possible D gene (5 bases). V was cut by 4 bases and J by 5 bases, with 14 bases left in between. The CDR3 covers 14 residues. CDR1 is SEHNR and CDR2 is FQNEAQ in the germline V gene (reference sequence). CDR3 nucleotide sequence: TGTGCCAGCAGCTCTCAGGGTGGTCATGAGACCCAGTACTTC. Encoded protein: CASSSQGGHETQYF.